Shown below are 9 T cell receptor beta chains from a single sample sequenced in a study of T cell responses to AZD1222 COVID-19 vaccine. TCRdb's table, derived via immunoSEQ multiplex PCR, lists solely in-frame clones and lacks some. The sample lists 110,000 to 150,000 clones, 89% seen once, with approximately 4.5% in the top ten. Material: peripheral blood, obtained on day 0 of AZD1222 vaccination. The receptors were gathered from an adult in good health.

The J gene is TRBJ2-4, the V gene TRBV5-6; TRBD2 is a possible D gene (6 bases). V dropped 0 bases and J dropped 8 bases, with 15 bases sitting between them. CDR1 is SGHDT and CDR2 is YYEEEE in the germline V gene. CDR3 length: 15 residues. CDR3 DNA: TGTGCCAGCAGCTTGGAGGGCGACTGGGGGGACATTCAGTACTTC. Amino acids: CASSLEGDWGDIQYF.

The genes are TRBV15 and TRBJ1-3, with D uncertain. Trimming removed 1 base at V and 2 bases at J, with 6 bases between. Germline loops: CDR1 LNHNV, CDR2 YYDKDF (reference sequence). CDR3 length: 14 residues. The CDR3 sequence is CATSRGRTGNTIYF. CDR3 DNA: TGTGCCACCAGCAGAGGAAGGACTGGAAACACCATATATTTT.

This rearrangement joins TRBV10-1 to TRBJ2-3; D is ambiguous. This CDR3 has 13 residues. The V end was cut by 6 bases, the J end by 6 bases, with 13 bases between. Germline CDR1 and CDR2: WNHNN and SYGVQD (reference sequence). The DNA for the CDR3 is TGCGCCAGCAGATCCGAATTAGTGGATACGCAGTATTTT. Residues: CASRSELVDTQYF.

This sequence joins TRBV19 and TRBJ2-1; TRBD1 agrees at 9 bases. The CDR3 loop spans 14 amino acids. The trim removed 2 bases at V and 9 bases at J, leaving 5 bases unmatched. Germline V gene data show CDR1 as LNHDA and CDR2 as SQIVND (reference sequence). DNA for the CDR3: TGTGCCAGTAGTATATTGACAGGGGGAACTGAGCAGTTCTTC. The encoded protein is CASSILTGGTEQFF.

This chain connects TRBV12-5 to TRBJ1-1, with D possibly being TRBD1 (5 bases). V dropped 0 bases and J dropped 1 base, with 9 bases sitting between them. CDR1 is LGHNT, CDR2 FRNRAP, per germline. The CDR3 extends over 15 amino acids. This CDR3 is CASGLVIGGNTEAFF. In DNA, the CDR3 is TGTGCTAGTGGTTTGGTAATTGGGGGGAACACTGAAGCTTTCTTT.

The V call is TRBV6-5, the J call TRBJ1-5; a weak D match, TRBD1 (5 bases). Germline V lookup: CDR1 MNHEY, CDR2 SVGAGI. The CDR3 runs 14 residues. V was cut by 6 bases and J by 1 base, with 10 bases left in between. The CDR3 sequence is CASRQGGSNQPQHF. CDR3 nucleotides: TGTGCCAGCAGGCAGGGTGGAAGCAATCAGCCCCAGCATTTT.

The V call is TRBV5-6, the J call TRBJ2-7; D not resolved. Between the trimmed V and J ends, which lost 3 bases and 4 bases, there was a span of 26 bases. There are 18 residues in the CDR3. Germline V gene sequence: CDR1 SGHDT, CDR2 YYEEEE. CDR3 amino acids: CASSSTPPVMGLGYEQYF. DNA for the CDR3: TGTGCCAGCAGCTCCACCCCCCCCGTGATGGGTCTGGGGTACGAGCAGTACTTC. Full variable domain (outside the CDR3, taken from reference TRBV5-6 and TRBJ2-7): DAGVTQSPTHLIKTRGQQVTLRCSPKSGHDTVSWYQQALGQGPQFIFQYYEEEERQRGNFPDRFSGHQFPNYSSELNVNALLLGDSALYLCASSSTPPVMGLGYEQYFGPGTRLTVT.

The chain is built from TRBV7-8 and TRBJ1-3; TRBD1 matches at 8 bases. After removal of 5 bases from V and 3 bases from J, the junction contained 9 bases not matched to a gene. Per the germline V gene, CDR1 is SGHVS and CDR2 is FQNEAQ. The CDR3 has 16 residues. The CDR3, as DNA: TGTGCCAGCAGCCCACAGCAGGGGGCGGGTGGAAACACCATATATTTT. This encodes CASSPQQGAGGNTIYF.

The V call is TRBV11-3, the J call TRBJ2-3; unclear D gene. This CDR3 is built from 14 residues. Trimming shortened V by 1 base and J by 4 bases, and 9 bases separated the two germline ends. Germline CDR1 is SGHNT and CDR2 is YENEEA. The CDR3 here is CASSLGQASDTQYF. CDR3 in DNA: TGTGCCAGCAGCTTAGGCCAGGCCTCAGATACGCAGTATTTT.